This TCR beta chain was captured by sequencing in a study of blood T cell repertoires in COVID-19. Study-level information: COVID-19 samples collected from the United States, Italy and Spain covered acute and convalescent phases. PBMCs, B-cell-depleted T cells, or T cells were the source of the cDNA or gDNA that made up the material.

Trimming took off 11 bases at V and 8 bases at J, with 15 bases between the two ends. This CDR3 region has 12 residues. Germline lookup yields CDR1 SNHLY and CDR2 FYNNEI. How the authors handled the data: Amplification of reference gene primers provided the estimated nucleated cell counts. Using immunoSEQ multiplex PCR, the repertoire was profiled, and TCRdb retains in-frame clones only, with some absent. Clone size and the V and J calls come from that table; the DNA yielded D and trimming. The table records about 31,000 clones, 90% of them present only once. Sequencing was performed on peripheral blood. This sequence joins TRBV2 and TRBJ1-4; possibly TRBD1 for D (5 bases). The sequence derives from a man aged 65 to 79 with active or convalescent COVID-19. Here the CDR3 DNA reads TGTGCCTCCAGGGTGCGGGAGGAAAAACTGTTTTTT. Its translation: CASRVREEKLFF.